The sequence of this TCR beta chain was determined in a study of metastatic and nonmetastatic thyroid tumors. Looking at the study overall: Repertoires from blood and tumor or nodule tissue of malignant and benign thyroid patients were compared.

This CDR3 region has 14 residues. The V gene's germline CDR1 is ENHRY and CDR2 SYGVKD. V dropped 8 bases and J dropped 3 bases, with 13 bases sitting between them. In its sample, this clone was seen many times. Thyroid surgery took place with no prior treatment in any patient. Using MiXCR, TCRdb reanalyzed the PCR reads. This sample has 25,000 to 35,000 clones, with roughly 25% found just once. This receptor was identified in a female donor with papillary thyroid cancer or a benign thyroid nodule (not recorded which). Some clones in this sample may be carry-over from other donors' samples. The sequenced sample consisted of blood. The chain recombines TRBV10-3 with TRBJ2-2, with no clear D. In DNA form, the CDR3 reads TGTGCCATCTCTGACCGCCCGGACACCGGGGAGCTGTTTTTT. Amino acids: CAISDRPDTGELFF.